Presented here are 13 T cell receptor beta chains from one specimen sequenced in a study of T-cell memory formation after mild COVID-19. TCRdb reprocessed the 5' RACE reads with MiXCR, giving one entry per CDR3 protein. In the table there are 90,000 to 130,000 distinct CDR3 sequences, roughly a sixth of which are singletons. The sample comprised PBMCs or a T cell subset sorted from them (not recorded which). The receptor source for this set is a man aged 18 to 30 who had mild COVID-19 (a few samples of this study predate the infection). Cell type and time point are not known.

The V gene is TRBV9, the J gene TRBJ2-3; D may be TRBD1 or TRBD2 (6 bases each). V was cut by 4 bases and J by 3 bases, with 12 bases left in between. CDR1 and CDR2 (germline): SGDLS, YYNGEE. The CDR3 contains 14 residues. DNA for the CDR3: TGTGCCAGCAGCCCAAGGGGGGCGACAGATACGCAGTATTTT. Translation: CASSPRGATDTQYF.

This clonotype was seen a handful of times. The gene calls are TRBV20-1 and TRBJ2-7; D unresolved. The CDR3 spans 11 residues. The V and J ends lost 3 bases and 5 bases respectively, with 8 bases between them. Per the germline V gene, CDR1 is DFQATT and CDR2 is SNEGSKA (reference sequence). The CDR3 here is CSARILDEQYV. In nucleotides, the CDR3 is TGCAGTGCTAGGATCTTGGACGAGCAGTACGTC.

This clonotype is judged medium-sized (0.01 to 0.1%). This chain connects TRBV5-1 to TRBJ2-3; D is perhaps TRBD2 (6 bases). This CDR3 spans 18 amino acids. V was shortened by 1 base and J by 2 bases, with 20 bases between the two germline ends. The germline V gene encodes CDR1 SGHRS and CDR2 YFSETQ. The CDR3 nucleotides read TGCGCCAGCAGCTTGTTGGGGCTAGAGATGGGACTCACAGATACGCAGTATTTT. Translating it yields CASSLLGLEMGLTDTQYF.

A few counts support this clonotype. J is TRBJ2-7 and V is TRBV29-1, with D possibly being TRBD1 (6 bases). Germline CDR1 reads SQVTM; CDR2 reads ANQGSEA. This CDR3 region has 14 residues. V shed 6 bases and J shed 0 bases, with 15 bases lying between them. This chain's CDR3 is CSVQLGASSYEQYV. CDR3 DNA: TGCAGCGTCCAGTTGGGGGCAAGCTCCTACGAGCAGTACGTC.

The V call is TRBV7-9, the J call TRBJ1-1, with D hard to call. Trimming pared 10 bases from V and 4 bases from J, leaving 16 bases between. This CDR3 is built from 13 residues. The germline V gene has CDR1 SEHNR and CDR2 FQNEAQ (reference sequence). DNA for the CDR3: TGTGCCAATACGAGGCCGTCGAGCACTGAAGCTTTCTTT. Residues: CANTRPSSTEAFF.

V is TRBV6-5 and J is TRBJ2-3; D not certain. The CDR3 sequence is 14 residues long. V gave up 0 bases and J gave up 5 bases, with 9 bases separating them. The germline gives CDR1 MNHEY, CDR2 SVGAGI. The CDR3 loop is CASSYSATGDTQYF. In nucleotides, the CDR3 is TGTGCCAGCAGTTACTCGGCGACGGGAGATACGCAGTATTTT.

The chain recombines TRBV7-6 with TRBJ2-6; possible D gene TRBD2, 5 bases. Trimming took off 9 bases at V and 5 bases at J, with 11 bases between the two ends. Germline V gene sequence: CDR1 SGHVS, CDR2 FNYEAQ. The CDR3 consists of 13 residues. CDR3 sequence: CARWTSRANVLTF. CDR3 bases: TGTGCCAGGTGGACTTCACGGGCCAACGTCCTGACTTTC.

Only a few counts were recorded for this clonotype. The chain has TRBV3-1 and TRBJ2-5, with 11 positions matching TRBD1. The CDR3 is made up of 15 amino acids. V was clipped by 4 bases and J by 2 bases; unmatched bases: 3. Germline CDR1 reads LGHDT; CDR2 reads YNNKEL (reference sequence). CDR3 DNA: TGTGCCAGCAGCCCCGGGGACAGGGGGCAAGAGACCCAGTACTTC. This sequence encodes CASSPGDRGQETQYF.

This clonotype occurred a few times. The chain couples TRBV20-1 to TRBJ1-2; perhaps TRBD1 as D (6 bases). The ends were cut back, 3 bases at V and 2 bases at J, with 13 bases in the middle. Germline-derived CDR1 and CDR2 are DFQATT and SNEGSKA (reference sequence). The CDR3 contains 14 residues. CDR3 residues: CSARIGGSNYGYTF. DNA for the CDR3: TGCAGTGCTAGGATCGGGGGCTCCAACTATGGCTACACCTTC.

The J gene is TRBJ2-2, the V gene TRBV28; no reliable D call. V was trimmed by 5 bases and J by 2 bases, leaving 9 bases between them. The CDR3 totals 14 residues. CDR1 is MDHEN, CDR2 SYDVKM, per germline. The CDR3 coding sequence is TGTGCCAGCAGTCCAGGATTCAACACCGGGGAGCTGTTTTTT. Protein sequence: CASSPGFNTGELFF.

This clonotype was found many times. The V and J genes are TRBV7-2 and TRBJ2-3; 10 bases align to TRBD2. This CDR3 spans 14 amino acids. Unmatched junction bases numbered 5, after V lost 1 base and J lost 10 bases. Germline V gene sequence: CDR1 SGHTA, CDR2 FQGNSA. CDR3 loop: CASSLEATSGAQYF. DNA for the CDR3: TGTGCCAGCAGCTTAGAGGCTACTAGCGGGGCGCAGTATTTT.

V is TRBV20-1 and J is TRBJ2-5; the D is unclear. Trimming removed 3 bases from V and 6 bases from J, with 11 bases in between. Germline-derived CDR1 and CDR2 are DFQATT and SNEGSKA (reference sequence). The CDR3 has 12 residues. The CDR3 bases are TGCAGTGCTAGTACCAGGCGGCAGACCCAGTACTTC. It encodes CSASTRRQTQYF.

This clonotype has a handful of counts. The CDR3 DNA is TGCAGTGCCCGGGACAGGGGTTATTCACCCCTCCACTTT. Translated: CSARDRGYSPLHF. This chain joins TRBV20-1 and TRBJ1-6, with 10 bases that match TRBD1. The germline gives CDR1 DFQATT, CDR2 SNEGSKA (reference sequence). Trimming removed 6 bases from V and 8 bases from J; junction bases left unmatched: 4. This CDR3 has 13 residues.